This entry concerns a single TCR beta chain. The data were obtained in a study of blood T cell repertoires in COVID-19. As for the study in general: Samples of COVID-19 (acute and convalescent) were obtained from the United States, Italy and Spain.

Using immunoSEQ multiplex PCR, the repertoire was profiled, and TCRdb retains in-frame clones only, with some absent. The sample lists 110,000 to 150,000 clones; approximately 80% were seen once. Sequencing was performed on peripheral blood. The origin of this receptor is a woman older than 75 with acute or convalescent COVID-19.

This chain's CDR3 is CASSLSATPRETQYF. The CDR3 bases are TGTGCCAGCAGCTTATCAGCGACCCCGAGAGAGACCCAGTACTTC. This chain links TRBV7-3 with TRBJ2-5; no clear D gene. The CDR3 totals 15 residues. In germline, CDR1 is SGHTA, CDR2 FQGTGA. Trimming took off 2 bases at V and 4 bases at J, with 14 bases between the two ends.